The clone carrying this TCR beta chain was counted only a few times. Extracted RNA was reverse transcribed, and the resulting cDNA served as sequencing template. Measured with immunoSEQ multiplex PCR; TCRdb has only the in-frame clones, and not every one. The sample contains about 190,000 clones, over 55% of which appear only once. This specimen comes from a study of CD8+ T cells in alopecia areata. This CDR3 is 9 amino acids long. Germline values: CDR1 SQVTM, CDR2 ANQGSEA. Regarding treatment: oral pan-JAK inhibitor, 5-10 mg twice daily. V and J are TRBV29-1 and TRBJ2-7; a possible D gene is TRBD1 (5 bases). Sequencing was performed on CD4+ T cells sorted from blood, taken at week 24, from a patient treated with tofacitinib. The receptor's source is a human donor with alopecia areata. The CDR3 DNA reads as TGCAGAACTTGGACAGAGCAGTACTTC. Protein sequence: CRTWTEQYF.